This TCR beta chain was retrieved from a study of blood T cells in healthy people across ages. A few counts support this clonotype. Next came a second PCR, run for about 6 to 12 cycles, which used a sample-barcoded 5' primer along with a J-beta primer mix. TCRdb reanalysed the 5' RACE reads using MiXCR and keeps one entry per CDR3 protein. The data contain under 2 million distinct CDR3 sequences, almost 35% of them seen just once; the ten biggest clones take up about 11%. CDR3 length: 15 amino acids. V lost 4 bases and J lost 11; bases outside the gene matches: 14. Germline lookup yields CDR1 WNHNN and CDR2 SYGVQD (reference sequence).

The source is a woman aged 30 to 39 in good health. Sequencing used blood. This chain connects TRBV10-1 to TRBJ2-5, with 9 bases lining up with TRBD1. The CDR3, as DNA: TGCGCCAGCAGTGGCCGGACAGGGGCGCCTCAGGAGCAGTACTTC. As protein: CASSGRTGAPQEQYF.